Listed below are T cell receptor beta chains from one sample, sequenced in a study of T cell changes during pregnancy in multiple sclerosis. Here immunoSEQ multiplex PCR was the method, and the copy in TCRdb shows in-frame clones only, minus some. The sample has over 70,000 clones, approximately 90% seen once; the top ten hold 1.5% to 2%. Sequenced material: peripheral blood, taken in the first trimester of pregnancy. Source of these receptors: a female donor in good health, enrolled as a control in a pregnancy study. Each CDR3 is given with its conserved first and last residue. A D gene is named only where the DNA matches it firmly. Expanded clones get a size class; other rows say once, few or many, or leave the size out.

TRBV5-4	few	TRBJ1-1	TRBD1	TGTGCCAGCAGCTTGGCCACGATAAGGGGGCTCCTAAGCACTGAAGCTTTCTTT	CASSLATIRGLLSTEAFF
TRBV11-1	-	TRBJ2-5	TRBD2	TGTGCCAGCAGCTTTCGGGAGGGCGGAAAAGAGACCCAGTACTTC	CASSFREGGKETQYF
TRBV5-6	-	TRBJ2-2	TRBD1	TGTGCCAGCAGCTTGTGGGGTTGGGACAGTAACACCGGGGAGCTGTTTTTT	CASSLWGWDSNTGELFF
TRBV5-5	-	TRBJ1-1	-	TGTGCCAGCAGCCCCGGGGGACGGCCTTCGGACACTGAAGCTTTCTTT	CASSPGGRPSDTEAFF
TRBV4-1	-	TRBJ2-7	-	TGCGCCAGCAGCCTAGGGGCGAGCTACGAGCAGTACTTC	CASSLGASYEQYF
TRBV7-9	once	TRBJ1-4	TRBD1	TGTGCCAGCAGCGCAACCTGGACAGGGGCTAATGAAAAACTGTTTTTT	CASSATWTGANEKLFF
TRBV28	-	TRBJ1-2	-	TGTGCCAGCAGTCCCGCCCTGGGAGGGGCGGCCTATGGCTACACCTTC	CASSPALGGAAYGYTF
TRBV18	-	TRBJ2-2	-	TGTGCCAGCTCACGCGGAGCGGGTCGCACCGGGGAGCTGTTTTTT	CASSRGAGRTGELFF
TRBV18	-	TRBJ1-1	TRBD1	TGTGCCAGCTCATTACAGGGGGAAGACACTGAAGCTTTCTTT	CASSLQGEDTEAFF
TRBV6-1	-	TRBJ1-2	-	TGTGCCAGCCTCGGACTGCTATATGGCTACACCTTC	CASLGLLYGYTF
TRBV28	-	TRBJ2-3	-	TGTGCCAGCAACCAGGGTGCAGATACGCAGTATTTT	CASNQGADTQYF
TRBV15	-	TRBJ1-1	TRBD1	TGTGCCACCAGCAGAGTGGGACAGGACATGAACACTGAAGCTTTCTTT	CATSRVGQDMNTEAFF
TRBV9	-	TRBJ2-2	-	TGTGCCAGCAGCAACCCGGGTGGACAGACGAACACCGGGGAGCTGTTTTTT	CASSNPGGQTNTGELFF
TRBV27	-	TRBJ1-3	-	TGTGCCAGCAGTTTACAGGGTGAAAACACCATATATTTT	CASSLQGENTIYF
TRBV5-1	once	TRBJ2-3	-	TGCGCCAGCAGCTTGGACTTACCAGATACGCAGTATTTT	CASSLDLPDTQYF
TRBV16	-	TRBJ2-1	-	TGTGCCAGCACCTCACTTGGCTCTCAGGGTGGATATGAGCAGTTCTTC	CASTSLGSQGGYEQFF
TRBV18	-	TRBJ2-6	-	TGTGCCAGCTCACCTAACTTGTCTGGGGCCAACGTCCTGACTTTC	CASSPNLSGANVLTF
TRBV7-2	-	TRBJ2-3	-	TGTGCCAGCAGCTTATTCCCGAGGGGCACAGATACGCAGTATTTT	CASSLFPRGTDTQYF
TRBV30	-	TRBJ2-1	TRBD2	TGTGCCTGGAGTGTACGCGGGGGCTCCTACAATGAGCAGTTCTTC	CAWSVRGGSYNEQFF
TRBV7-8	-	TRBJ1-2	-	TGTGCCAGCAGCTGGGCAGCCAACTATGGCTACACCTTC	CASSWAANYGYTF
TRBV5-1	-	TRBJ2-3	TRBD2	TGCGCCAGCAGCCCCGAGCTAGCGGGAACAGGCTCAGATACGCAGTATTTT	CASSPELAGTGSDTQYF
TRBV5-1	-	TRBJ2-3	TRBD2	TGCGCCAGCAGCTTACGACTAGCGGGAGTAACAGATACGCAGTATTTT	CASSLRLAGVTDTQYF
TRBV9	-	TRBJ2-1	TRBD2	TGTGCCAGCAGCTCCCGGACTAGCGGGAGTAATGAGCAGTTCTTC	CASSSRTSGSNEQFF
TRBV5-1	-	TRBJ2-5	TRBD1	TGCGCCAGCAGCTCGGGACAGGGGGCGAGCCAAGAGACCCAGTACTTC	CASSSGQGASQETQYF
TRBV28	once	TRBJ2-7	-	TGTGCCAGCAGTTCCTCGTCGGGATTCTCCTACGAGCAGTACTTC	CASSSSSGFSYEQYF
TRBV10-3	-	TRBJ2-2	-	TGTGCCATCAGTAGGCTAGAAGGCGGGGAGCTGTTTTTT	CAISRLEGGELFF
TRBV10-3	few	TRBJ1-2	TRBD1	TGTGCCATCAGTGGAATAGGGGGCCACTATGGCTACACCTTC	CAISGIGGHYGYTF
TRBV19	-	TRBJ2-2	TRBD1	TGTGCCAGTAGATTGGGACAGGGGGGCACCGGGGAGCTGTTTTTT	CASRLGQGGTGELFF
TRBV5-5	once	TRBJ2-7	-	TGTGCCAGCAGCTTCCCCTCGGGGGAAGGCGAGCAGTACTTC	CASSFPSGEGEQYF
TRBV5-6	-	TRBJ2-3	TRBD2	TGTGCCAGCAGCCGGACTAGCGGCACAGATACGCAGTATTTT	CASSRTSGTDTQYF
TRBV25-1	-	TRBJ2-1	TRBD1	TGTGCCAGCTCTTCGACCGGGACAGGGAACTTCAATGAGCAGTTCTTC	CASSSTGTGNFNEQFF
TRBV5-6	-	TRBJ2-1	TRBD2	TGTGCCAGCAGCTTTAAGGCTAGCGGGAGAATAGTCTATGAGCAGTTCTTC	CASSFKASGRIVYEQFF
TRBV9	-	TRBJ1-4	-	TGTGCCAGCAGCTCCCGGACACCAACGGGTGAAAAACTGTTTTTT	CASSSRTPTGEKLFF
TRBV5-1	-	TRBJ1-3	-	TGCGCCAGCAGCTTGATCCCATCAGGATCTGGAAACACCATATATTTT	CASSLIPSGSGNTIYF
TRBV28	-	TRBJ2-1	TRBD1	TGTGCCAGCAGTCTTGGTCGAGAGTGGGACAGGAAATACGACAATGAGCAGTTCTTC	CASSLGREWDRKYDNEQFF
TRBV2	-	TRBJ2-7	TRBD2	TGTGCCAGCGCCCCGGGCGGGGGGCTCTCCTACGAGCAGTACTTC	CASAPGGGLSYEQYF
TRBV7-2	-	TRBJ2-3	TRBD2	TGTGCCAGCAGCTGGACTAGGCACCCCACAGATACGCAGTATTTT	CASSWTRHPTDTQYF
TRBV15	-	TRBJ2-7	TRBD2	TGTGCCACCAGCAGAGGACTAGCGGGGGCCTACGAGCAGTACTTC	CATSRGLAGAYEQYF
TRBV6-6	-	TRBJ2-3	-	TGTGCCAGCGGAAACCCCCACGGAGGCACAGATACGCAGTATTTT	CASGNPHGGTDTQYF
TRBV5-1	-	TRBJ2-3	-	TGCGCCAGCAGCCCTGATGGCAGGGCCTCAAGCACAGATACGCAGTATTTT	CASSPDGRASSTDTQYF
TRBV27	-	TRBJ1-5	-	TGTGCCAGCAGTTTAGAAGGGTCCCGGACAGATCAGCCCCAGCATTTT	CASSLEGSRTDQPQHF
TRBV11-2	-	TRBJ1-3	-	TGTGCCAGCAGCTCACGTTCGGTGGGCGGAAACACCATATATTTT	CASSSRSVGGNTIYF
TRBV19	-	TRBJ2-7	TRBD1	TGTGCCAGTAGTATGCCCGGACAGGGGAACTGGGAAGAGCAGTACTTC	CASSMPGQGNWEEQYF
TRBV30	-	TRBJ2-2	-	TGTGCCTGGAGCGGGAGTCTCACCGGGGAGCTGTTTTTT	CAWSGSLTGELFF
TRBV5-4	-	TRBJ1-1	-	TGTGCCAGCAGCACTCCGGGACACCCGAACACTGAAGCTTTCTTT	CASSTPGHPNTEAFF
TRBV15	-	TRBJ2-3	-	TGTGCCACCAGCAGGGGAGAGGGCTCTAGCACAGATACGCAGTATTTT	CATSRGEGSSTDTQYF
TRBV30	-	TRBJ2-1	TRBD2	TGTGCCGGAGATAGCGGGAGGAGGGACAATGAGCAGTTCTTC	CAGDSGRRDNEQFF
TRBV19	few	TRBJ2-7	-	TGTGCCAGTAGTACGGGACATCTCTACGAGCAGTACTTC	CASSTGHLYEQYF
TRBV7-9	-	TRBJ1-5	-	TGTGCCAGCAGCTTAGAGGGAGATCAGCCCCAGCATTTT	CASSLEGDQPQHF
TRBV6-1	-	TRBJ1-2	-	TGTGCCAGCAGCCCGCCTCCGGGATATTATAACGGCTACACCTTC	CASSPPPGYYNGYTF
TRBV29-1	once	TRBJ2-3	TRBD1	TGCAGCTTTACCGGGACAGGGGTCCCCTCACTCCCAGATACGCAGTATTTT	CSFTGTGVPSLPDTQYF
TRBV7-2	-	TRBJ2-7	-	TGTGCCAGCAGCATGGGCCGTCCCTACGAGCAGTACTTC	CASSMGRPYEQYF
TRBV28	-	TRBJ2-1	-	TGTGCCAGCACCGGAGGCGGGCGAGGCTACAATGAGCAGTTCTTC	CASTGGGRGYNEQFF
TRBV30	-	TRBJ1-1	TRBD1	TGTGCCTGGAGTCCAAGGGGGCTCACTGAAGCTTTCTTT	CAWSPRGLTEAFF
TRBV27	-	TRBJ2-7	-	TGTGCCAGCAGTTTAAAAGGGGTAGGGGCCTACGAGCAGTACTTC	CASSLKGVGAYEQYF